The source of this TCR beta chain is a study of blood T cell repertoires in COVID-19. Looking at the study overall: Some COVID-19 samples were acute and others convalescent; all came from the United States, Italy and Spain.

As originally analysed: From reference gene primer amplification, estimates of nucleated cell counts were derived. The data were produced by immunoSEQ multiplex PCR, yet TCRdb's version contains in-frame clones alone and is incomplete. The D gene and trimming were derived from the DNA, and the V and J assignments and clone size from that table. The table has some 150,000 clones, 80% to 90% seen once; the top ten hold 8%. Unmatched junction bases numbered 23, after V lost 4 bases and J lost 13 bases. Germline V CDR1 and CDR2: SGHRS, YFSETQ. The CDR3 has 17 amino acids. The chain employs TRBV5-1 and TRBJ2-3, with 8 bases that match TRBD1. The sequenced sample consisted of peripheral blood. This TCR came from a woman aged 60-75 years with COVID-19, enrolled during active disease. The CDR3 is CASSLRSTDRGLGLEYF. Here the CDR3 DNA reads TGCGCCAGCAGCCTACGCTCCACCGACAGGGGATTAGGATTAGAGTATTTT.